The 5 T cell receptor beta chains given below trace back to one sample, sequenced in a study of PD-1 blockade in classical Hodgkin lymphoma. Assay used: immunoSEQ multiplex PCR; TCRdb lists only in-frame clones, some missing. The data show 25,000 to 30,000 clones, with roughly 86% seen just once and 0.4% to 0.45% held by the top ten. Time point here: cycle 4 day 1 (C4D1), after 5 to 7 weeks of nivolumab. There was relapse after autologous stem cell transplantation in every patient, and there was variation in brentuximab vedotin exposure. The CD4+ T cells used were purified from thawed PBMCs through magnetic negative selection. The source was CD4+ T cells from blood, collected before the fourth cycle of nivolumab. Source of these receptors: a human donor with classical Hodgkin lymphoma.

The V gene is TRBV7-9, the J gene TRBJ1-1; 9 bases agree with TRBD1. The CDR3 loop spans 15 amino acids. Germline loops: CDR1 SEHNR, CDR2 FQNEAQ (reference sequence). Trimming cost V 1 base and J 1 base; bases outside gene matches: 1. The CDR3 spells CASSLGDRENTEAFF. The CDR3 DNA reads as TGTGCCAGCAGCTTAGGGGACAGGGAGAACACTGAAGCTTTCTTT.

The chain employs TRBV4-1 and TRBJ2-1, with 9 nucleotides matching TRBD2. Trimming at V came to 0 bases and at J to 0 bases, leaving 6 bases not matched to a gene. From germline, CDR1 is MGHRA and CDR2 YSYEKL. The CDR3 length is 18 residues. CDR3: CASSQDPLAGNSYNEQFF. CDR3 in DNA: TGCGCCAGCAGCCAAGATCCCCTAGCGGGAAACTCCTACAATGAGCAGTTCTTC.

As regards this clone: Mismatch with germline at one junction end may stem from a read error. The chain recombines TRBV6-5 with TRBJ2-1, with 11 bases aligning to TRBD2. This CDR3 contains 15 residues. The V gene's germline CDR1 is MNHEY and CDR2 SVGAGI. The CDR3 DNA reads TGTGCCAGCAGTTACGATGGTAGCGGGGGGGCCAAGATACTCTTC. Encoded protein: CASSYDGSGGAKILF.

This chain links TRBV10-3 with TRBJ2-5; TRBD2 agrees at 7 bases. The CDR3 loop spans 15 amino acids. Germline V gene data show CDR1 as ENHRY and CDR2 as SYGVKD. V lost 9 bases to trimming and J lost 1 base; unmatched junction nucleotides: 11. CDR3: CAIASGGAPQETQYF. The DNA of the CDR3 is TGTGCCATTGCTAGCGGAGGGGCTCCCCAAGAGACCCAGTACTTC.

The CDR3 region has the DNA TGTGCCAGCAGCTCGACAGGATTATATGGCTACACCTTC. Protein sequence: CASSSTGLYGYTF. The rearrangement joins TRBV11-2 to TRBJ1-2; a weak D match, TRBD1 (6 bases). The CDR3 runs to 13 residues. The germline V gene encodes CDR1 SGHAT and CDR2 FQNNGV. Trimming cost V 4 bases and J 5 bases, with 11 bases left between them.